Listed below are T cell receptor beta chains from one sample, sequenced in a study of chemoradiotherapy in HPV16-positive cancers. Profiled with immunoSEQ multiplex PCR; TCRdb holds only in-frame clones, not every one. The table includes approximately 27,000 clones, about four fifths detected once. The material was blood, obtained from a patient who underwent chemoradiotherapy. The source of these receptors is a human donor with HPV-associated anogenital cancer. Both conserved end residues are trimmed from each CDR3. The order of the fields is J gene, D gene, V gene, CDR3 protein. D genes are given only for firm matches.

j_call: TRBJ2-1; d_call: .; v_call: TRBV14; cdr3_aa: ASSQDRGSYNEQF
j_call: TRBJ1-2; d_call: TRBD1; v_call: TRBV2; cdr3_aa: ASSGQGNYGYT
j_call: TRBJ1-4; d_call: TRBD1; v_call: TRBV7-9; cdr3_aa: ASSSGQLNEKLF
j_call: TRBJ2-3; d_call: TRBD2; v_call: TRBV5-4; cdr3_aa: ASSLASGADTQY
j_call: TRBJ2-1; d_call: .; v_call: TRBV6-5; cdr3_aa: ASRPVGPGNEQF
j_call: TRBJ1-5; d_call: .; v_call: TRBV19; cdr3_aa: ASTPRVNQPQH
j_call: TRBJ2-2; d_call: .; v_call: TRBV29-1; cdr3_aa: SVEGGTWGNTGELF
j_call: TRBJ2-5; d_call: TRBD1; v_call: TRBV5-1; cdr3_aa: ASSLGRGQGDETQY
j_call: TRBJ2-2; d_call: .; v_call: TRBV18; cdr3_aa: ASSPDRNTGELF
j_call: TRBJ2-1; d_call: .; v_call: TRBV20-1; cdr3_aa: SGYRDEQF
j_call: TRBJ1-4; d_call: .; v_call: TRBV7-8; cdr3_aa: ASSLVIQGEHTTNEKLF
j_call: TRBJ1-2; d_call: TRBD1; v_call: TRBV11-1; cdr3_aa: ASSSETKTGSAGYT
j_call: TRBJ1-5; d_call: .; v_call: TRBV5-1; cdr3_aa: ASSPEGVVSNQPQH
j_call: TRBJ2-1; d_call: .; v_call: TRBV30; cdr3_aa: AWSVWSEQF
j_call: TRBJ1-2; d_call: .; v_call: TRBV5-4; cdr3_aa: ASSSGGGYYGYT
j_call: TRBJ2-3; d_call: TRBD1; v_call: TRBV11-2; cdr3_aa: ASSLGGTGGEDTQY
j_call: TRBJ1-1; d_call: .; v_call: TRBV27; cdr3_aa: ASSLSGGRSTEAF
j_call: TRBJ1-1; d_call: .; v_call: TRBV6-5; cdr3_aa: ASSYFPEGEAF
j_call: TRBJ1-1; d_call: .; v_call: TRBV6-5; cdr3_aa: ASNNGRYTEAF
j_call: TRBJ2-1; d_call: .; v_call: TRBV11-2; cdr3_aa: ASSHLDNEQF
j_call: TRBJ2-4; d_call: .; v_call: TRBV7-9; cdr3_aa: ASSRIGGGGAKNIQY
j_call: TRBJ2-6; d_call: .; v_call: TRBV5-4; cdr3_aa: ASSARQGGVLT
j_call: TRBJ2-7; d_call: .; v_call: TRBV19; cdr3_aa: ASSPNLRTIYEQY
j_call: TRBJ1-6; d_call: TRBD1; v_call: TRBV19; cdr3_aa: ASSTPGQGVSPLH
j_call: TRBJ2-5; d_call: TRBD1; v_call: TRBV5-4; cdr3_aa: ASSLVAGGQETQY
j_call: TRBJ2-3; d_call: TRBD1; v_call: TRBV18; cdr3_aa: ASSSRQGGTDTQY
j_call: TRBJ1-2; d_call: .; v_call: TRBV19; cdr3_aa: ATLYYGYT
j_call: TRBJ1-1; d_call: TRBD1; v_call: TRBV28; cdr3_aa: ASSPISYRGVWVTEAF
j_call: TRBJ2-7; d_call: .; v_call: TRBV2; cdr3_aa: ASRGGFYVRRGYEQY
j_call: TRBJ1-2; d_call: .; v_call: TRBV7-2; cdr3_aa: ASSLAQKNYGYT
j_call: TRBJ2-6; d_call: .; v_call: TRBV5-1; cdr3_aa: ASSLWGSGANVLT
j_call: TRBJ2-1; d_call: .; v_call: TRBV5-1; cdr3_aa: ASSYVAVGYNEQF
j_call: TRBJ1-1; d_call: TRBD1; v_call: TRBV10-3; cdr3_aa: AAADRGNTEAF
j_call: TRBJ1-5; d_call: .; v_call: TRBV27; cdr3_aa: ASSLWSGNQPQH
j_call: TRBJ1-2; d_call: .; v_call: TRBV6-5; cdr3_aa: ASSYSMRSSGYGYT
j_call: TRBJ1-2; d_call: .; v_call: TRBV7-9; cdr3_aa: ASSLEGPGANYGYT
j_call: TRBJ2-7; d_call: .; v_call: TRBV27; cdr3_aa: ASSKPGPLYEQY
j_call: TRBJ1-1; d_call: TRBD1; v_call: TRBV15; cdr3_aa: ATSRVPSGTGYGAEAF
j_call: TRBJ2-2; d_call: .; v_call: TRBV7-9; cdr3_aa: ASSRRLGGTGELF
j_call: TRBJ1-5; d_call: TRBD1; v_call: TRBV11-2; cdr3_aa: ASSLGDRGEGQPQH
j_call: TRBJ2-3; d_call: .; v_call: TRBV30; cdr3_aa: AWSVGLNTDTQY
j_call: TRBJ2-7; d_call: .; v_call: TRBV5-1; cdr3_aa: ASSLEVIGYEQY
j_call: TRBJ2-5; d_call: .; v_call: TRBV7-2; cdr3_aa: ASSLGQTNQETQY
j_call: TRBJ2-2; d_call: TRBD1; v_call: TRBV19; cdr3_aa: ASRAGGGGELF
j_call: TRBJ2-1; d_call: TRBD2; v_call: TRBV9; cdr3_aa: ASSVAPGGGHNEQF
j_call: TRBJ2-5; d_call: TRBD2; v_call: TRBV19; cdr3_aa: ASSPGLEETQY
j_call: TRBJ2-2; d_call: .; v_call: TRBV6-1; cdr3_aa: ASTLLDGELF
j_call: TRBJ1-1; d_call: .; v_call: TRBV4-1; cdr3_aa: ASSDAEAF
j_call: TRBJ1-1; d_call: .; v_call: TRBV27; cdr3_aa: ASSRLTENTEAF
j_call: TRBJ1-5; d_call: .; v_call: TRBV6-6; cdr3_aa: ASSWGEPQH
j_call: TRBJ2-2; d_call: TRBD1; v_call: TRBV11-3; cdr3_aa: ASRGPGQGAGELF
j_call: TRBJ2-3; d_call: TRBD2; v_call: TRBV29-1; cdr3_aa: SERGGSTDTQY
j_call: TRBJ2-2; d_call: .; v_call: TRBV27; cdr3_aa: ASSYNAGSTTGELF
j_call: TRBJ2-1; d_call: TRBD2; v_call: TRBV29-1; cdr3_aa: SVRGGGSSYNEQF